This T cell receptor beta chain was identified during a study of patients and donors after allogeneic stem cell transplantation. MiXCR, run by TCRdb on the RT-PCR reads, gives a single entry per CDR3 protein. The sample has hundreds of thousands of distinct CDR3 sequences, 35% to 45% seen once. Germline V CDR1 and CDR2: DFQATT, SNEGSKA (reference sequence). CDR3 length: 14 amino acids. Trimming took 5 bases from V and 6 from J; bases not matched to a gene: 9. Sequenced: blood, either unsorted or a sorted T cell fraction (not recorded which). This receptor was identified in a human donor who was either an allogeneic HSCT recipient or a stem cell or donor lymphocyte infusion donor (not recorded which). It is not recorded whose cells these are; they may come from a transplant donor. This chain uses TRBV20-1 with TRBJ2-1; TRBD2 matches 8 bases. The CDR3 sequence is CSAFGGLEGNEQFF. CDR3 DNA sequence: TGCAGTGCTTTCGGGGGACTAGAGGGCAATGAGCAGTTCTTC.